The T cell receptor (beta chain) under discussion was sequenced for a study of HIV-infected children after antiretroviral therapy interruption. Study-wide results and limits: After treatment interruption started, naive CD4+ CDR3 overlap across time points dropped.

Unique molecular identifiers were included in an RNA-based 3' RACE TCR library. TCRdb fed the 3' RACE reads into MiXCR, producing one record per CDR3 protein. This table has about 15,000 distinct CDR3 sequences, less than 4% appearing once. This clonotype was counted many times. Its antigen is currently unknown. Germline V gene data show CDR1 as SGHAT and CDR2 as FQNNGV. The CDR3 contains 14 residues. V was shortened by 1 base and J by 2 bases, with 8 bases between the two germline ends. The sample's treatment: PENTA 11 planned treatment interruption arm or continuous ART arm. Samples needed at least 5 million viable cryopreserved PBMCs.

Sequencing used CD45RA+ CD4+ T cells from PBMCs, obtained from a donor given antiretroviral therapy, either interrupted or continuous. Subset denoted: naive CD4+ CD45RA+ CD45RO- T cells. This TCR came from a child aged 2 to 17 with HIV. The J gene is TRBJ1-1, the V gene TRBV11-2; no definite D call. DNA for the CDR3: TGTGCCAGCAGCTTAGTGGCAGCAAACACTGAAGCTTTCTTT. Its protein product is CASSLVAANTEAFF.